This entry lists 32 T cell receptor beta chains sequenced from one sample in a study of shared T cell receptors in the human thymus. Some clones are missing from TCRdb's copy, which holds only in-frame ones; the method was immunoSEQ multiplex PCR. The sample consists of 700,000 to 750,000 clones, over 75% of them appearing once. The same specimen was also included in a second study, on human thymus T cells.

Source material: thymocytes. These receptors originate from a girl under three years old with a congenital heart defect.

The V call is TRBV18, the J call TRBJ1-2; TRBD1 is a possible D gene (6 bases). In germline, CDR1 is KGHSH, CDR2 LQKENI. The ends were cut back, 1 base at V and 6 bases at J, with 15 bases in the middle. The CDR3 extends over 15 amino acids. The CDR3 DNA reads TGTGCCAGCTCACCACGTGCGACGGGGGGCCATGGCTACACCTTC. Amino acids: CASSPRATGGHGYTF.

The J gene is TRBJ2-3, the V gene TRBV27; TRBD2 matches 15 bases. CDR1 and CDR2 (germline): MNHEY, SMNVEV (reference sequence). V shed 3 bases, J shed 2 bases, and the junction held 6 bases outside the gene matches. The CDR3 consists of 18 residues. The CDR3 DNA is TGTGCCAGCAGTTTGGTGGGACTAGCGGGGGGATACACAGATACGCAGTATTTT. It is translated as CASSLVGLAGGYTDTQYF.

This sequence joins TRBV9 and TRBJ2-1, with 13 bases identical to TRBD2. This CDR3 has 16 amino acids. CDR1 is SGDLS and CDR2 is YYNGEE in the germline V gene. Losses at the gene ends were 3 bases for V and 9 bases for J; bases not matched to a gene: 9. This CDR3 reads CASSARLAGGGSEQFF. The DNA of the CDR3 is TGTGCCAGCAGCGCGAGACTAGCGGGGGGAGGAAGTGAGCAGTTCTTC.

The V call is TRBV25-1, the J call TRBJ2-7, with D perhaps TRBD1 (6 bases). CDR3 length: 13 amino acids. Germline CDR1 reads MGHDK; CDR2 reads SYGVNS. V lost 6 bases to trimming and J lost 2 bases, with 11 bases between them. This CDR3 reads CASSNRDTYEQYF. CDR3 DNA sequence: TGTGCCAGCAGCAACCGGGACACCTACGAGCAGTACTTC.

The chain combines TRBV9 with TRBJ2-1; 7 bases line up with TRBD2. V lost 6 bases to trimming and J lost 5 bases; unmatched junction nucleotides: 11. The CDR3 is 15 residues long. CDR1 and CDR2 from the germline V gene are SGDLS and YYNGEE. The CDR3 loop reads CASNLGGLPNNEQFF. For the CDR3, the DNA is TGTGCCAGCAACCTGGGGGGACTACCCAACAATGAGCAGTTCTTC. Full variable domain (outside the CDR3, taken from reference TRBV9 and TRBJ2-1): DSGVTQTPKHLITATGQRVTLRCSPRSGDLSVYWYQQSLDQGLQFLIQYYNGEERAKGNILERFSAQQFPDLHSELNLSSLELGDSALYFCASNLGGLPNNEQFFGPGTRLTVL.

This clone occurred a few times. The chain is built from TRBV4-2 and TRBJ1-6; D unclear. The V gene lost 6 bases and the J gene lost 7 bases, with 19 bases spanning the gap. The length of the CDR3 is 16 residues. CDR1 and CDR2 from the germline V gene are LGHNA and YNFKEQ. CDR3 protein: CASSLGAGFRNSPLHF. CDR3 DNA: TGTGCCAGCAGTTTGGGAGCGGGTTTTCGGAATTCACCCCTCCACTTT.

The V gene is TRBV4-1, the J gene TRBJ2-5; 9 bases agree with TRBD1. The CDR3 extends over 16 amino acids. Per the germline V gene, CDR1 is MGHRA and CDR2 is YSYEKL. V shed 2 bases and J 3 bases; nucleotides not matched to a gene: 7. CDR3 DNA: TGCGCCAGCAGCCAAAGGGGTAGGACAGGGGAAGAGACCCAGTACTTC. Translating it yields CASSQRGRTGEETQYF.

The rearrangement links TRBV6-4 to TRBJ1-1; D ambiguous. The ends were cut back, 0 bases at V and 9 bases at J, with 8 bases in the middle. Germline V gene sequence: CDR1 MRHNA, CDR2 SNTAGT. The length of the CDR3 is 12 residues. The CDR3 loop reads CASSDSSGKAFF. In DNA form, the CDR3 reads TGTGCCAGCAGTGACTCGAGTGGTAAAGCTTTCTTT.

The chain links TRBV6-6 to TRBJ1-2; TRBD1 matches 9 bases. V trimming: 7 bases; J trimming: 3 bases; junction bases outside the gene matches: 9. Germline assignment: CDR1 MNHNY and CDR2 SVGAGI (reference sequence). The CDR3 contains 15 residues. The CDR3 here is CASTYTGGADYGYTF. Here the CDR3 DNA reads TGTGCCAGCACCTACACAGGGGGCGCCGACTATGGCTACACCTTC.

The DNA for the CDR3 is TGTGCCAGCAGCTTAGGAGCCTACGAGCAGTACTTC. Amino acid sequence: CASSLGAYEQYF. The V and J genes are TRBV7-9 and TRBJ2-5; D unclear. The DNA end lines up better with TRBJ2-7; the J call may be wrong. Germline CDR1 reads SEHNR; CDR2 reads FQNEAQ (reference sequence). The CDR3 is made up of 12 amino acids.

The chain carries TRBV7-2 and TRBJ1-5; perhaps TRBD1 as D (6 bases). The CDR3 totals 15 residues. CDR1 SGHTA and CDR2 FQGNSA come from the germline V gene. The V end was cut by 4 bases, the J end by 0 bases, with 10 bases between. CDR3 in amino acids: CASSSRGYSNQPQHF. The CDR3 DNA reads TGTGCCAGCAGCTCCAGGGGTTATAGCAATCAGCCCCAGCATTTT.

This sequence joins TRBV4-1 and TRBJ1-1; weak D call: TRBD1 (5 bases). The germline V gene has CDR1 MGHRA and CDR2 YSYEKL. Trimming shortened V by 0 bases and J by 2 bases, and 7 bases separated the two germline ends. The CDR3 runs 14 residues. In nucleotides, the CDR3 is TGCGCCAGCAGCCAAGAGGGACTCAACACTGAAGCTTTCTTT. Translation: CASSQEGLNTEAFF.

This clone has a handful of counts. The rearrangement links TRBV5-6 to TRBJ1-4, with 9 bases fitting TRBD1. Germline values: CDR1 SGHDT, CDR2 YYEEEE. The CDR3 totals 17 residues. V dropped 4 bases and J dropped 8; count of bases not matched to a gene: 15. The CDR3 loop reads CASSLRPGQGGKEKLFF. The CDR3 DNA follows: TGTGCCAGCAGCCTGAGACCGGGACAGGGAGGGAAAGAAAAACTGTTTTTT.

This clone has just one count. The J gene is TRBJ1-1, the V gene TRBV10-3; possible D gene TRBD1, 5 bases. CDR1 is ENHRY, CDR2 SYGVKD, per germline. V lost 4 bases to trimming and J lost 0 bases, with 12 bases between them. The CDR3 loop spans 15 amino acids. The CDR3 DNA reads as TGTGCCATCAGTGGGGGCAGGGTTATGAACACTGAAGCTTTCTTT. As protein: CAISGGRVMNTEAFF.

This clone has only a few counts. This sequence joins TRBV19 and TRBJ2-7; TRBD1 aligns across 9 bases. V shed 6 bases and J 5 bases; nucleotides not matched to a gene: 14. Germline lookup yields CDR1 LNHDA and CDR2 SQIVND (reference sequence). This CDR3 region has 16 residues. The CDR3 DNA sequence: TGTGCCAGTAGAGAAGGGTACGGGACAGGGAACCACGAGCAGTACTTC. Amino acid sequence: CASREGYGTGNHEQYF. The full variable domain, its missing parts supplied by reference TRBV19 and TRBJ2-7, is DGGITQSPKYLFRKEGQNVTLSCEQNLNHDAMYWYRQDPGQGLRLIYYSQIVNDFQKGDIAEGYSVSREKKESFPLTVTSAQKNPTAFYLCASREGYGTGNHEQYFGPGTRLTVT.

The chain carries TRBV2 and TRBJ2-7; no reliable D call. Trimming stripped 4 bases from V and 1 base from J, with 17 bases between. CDR1 and CDR2 (germline): SNHLY, FYNNEI. The CDR3 covers 16 residues. CDR3 nucleotide sequence: TGTGCCAGCAGTGTACAATATGGTTATTTTTCCTACGAGCAGTACTTC. This codes for CASSVQYGYFSYEQYF.

About this clone itself: This CDR3 is also generated by other DNA sequences in the sample. The rearrangement joins TRBV28 to TRBJ1-6; TRBD1 matches at 7 bases. Germline V gene lookup returns CDR1 MDHEN and CDR2 SYDVKM. The CDR3 consists of 18 residues. V shed 3 bases, J shed 0 bases, and the junction held 8 bases outside the gene matches. CDR3 protein: CASSFGQVANSYNSPLHF. The CDR3, as DNA: TGTGCCAGCAGTTTCGGACAGGTCGCTAACTCCTATAATTCACCCCTCCACTTT.

The rearrangement links TRBV7-6 to TRBJ1-2; 9 bases match TRBD1. V lost 5 bases and J lost 5; bases outside the gene matches: 24. The CDR3 is 20 residues long. The germline gives CDR1 SGHVS, CDR2 FNYEAQ. CDR3 in DNA: TGTGCCAGCAGCCCACAAAGGGACAGGGAACTACTAGAGAACAATTATGGCTACACCTTC. Amino acid sequence: CASSPQRDRELLENNYGYTF. Drawing the rest from reference TRBV7-6 and TRBJ1-2, the complete variable domain is GAGVSQSPRYKVTKRGQDVALRCDPISGHVSLYWYRQALGQGPEFLTYFNYEAQQDKSGLPNDRFSAERPEGSISTLTIQRTEQRDSAMYRCASSPQRDRELLENNYGYTFGSGTRLTVV.

The chain couples TRBV18 to TRBJ2-1; D is unclear. The CDR3 consists of 16 residues. Germline values: CDR1 KGHSH, CDR2 LQKENI. Trimming stripped 2 bases from V and 2 bases from J, with 13 bases between. The CDR3 is CASSPGAPAAYNEQFF. The CDR3, as DNA: TGTGCCAGCTCACCAGGCGCCCCCGCGGCCTACAATGAGCAGTTCTTC. The full variable domain, with the rest looked up from reference TRBV18 and TRBJ2-1, is NAGVMQNPRHLVRRRGQEARLRCSPMKGHSHVYWYRQLPEEGLKFMVYLQKENIIDESGMPKERFSAEFPKEGPSILRIQQVVRGDSAAYFCASSPGAPAAYNEQFFGPGTRLTVL.

This clone was detected a few times. This chain connects TRBV6-5 to TRBJ1-1; 7 nucleotides align to TRBD1. J gave up 8 bases and V 6 bases, and 6 bases lay outside the gene matches. This CDR3 has 12 amino acids. The germline CDR1 and CDR2 sequences are MNHEY and SVGAGI. As DNA, the CDR3 is TGTGCCAGCAGACATGAGACAGGGGAAGCTTTCTTT. It codes for CASRHETGEAFF.

The chain recombines TRBV28 with TRBJ2-3; 9 bases are a match to TRBD1. CDR1 is MDHEN, CDR2 SYDVKM, per germline. The CDR3 consists of 16 residues. Trimming cost V 4 bases and J 3 bases; bases outside gene matches: 8. The CDR3 region has the DNA TGTGCCAGCAGTTACCAGGACAGGGGAGCAACAGATACGCAGTATTTT. This gives the protein CASSYQDRGATDTQYF.

This clone appeared once. The chain is built from TRBV19 and TRBJ1-1; tentative D call: TRBD1 (6 bases). Trimming removed 6 bases at V and 3 bases at J, with 23 bases between. Germline V gives CDR1 LNHDA, CDR2 SQIVND (reference sequence). CDR3 length: 17 residues. CDR3 nucleotides: TGTGCCAGTAGGCCCGGACAGACTGAAAGACCCTACACTGAAGCTTTCTTT. Translation: CASRPGQTERPYTEAFF.

This chain joins TRBV7-7 and TRBJ2-3, with D perhaps TRBD2 (5 bases). This CDR3 is 14 amino acids long. Germline V gene data show CDR1 as SSHAT and CDR2 as FNYEAQ (reference sequence). Trimming shortened V by 5 bases and J by 6 bases, and 15 bases separated the two germline ends. The DNA of the CDR3 is TGTGCCAGCAGCGTAAAACCAGGAGGTGATACGCAGTATTTT. This encodes CASSVKPGGDTQYF.

CDR3 sequence: CASSFIPRVPNNSPLHF. The CDR3 DNA reads as TGTGCCAGCAGCTTTATACCCAGGGTGCCCAATAATTCACCCCTCCACTTT. The chain employs TRBV7-2 and TRBJ1-6; a possible D gene is TRBD1 (5 bases). The CDR3 consists of 17 residues. Germline V gene lookup returns CDR1 SGHTA and CDR2 FQGNSA. The germline V and J ends were trimmed by 3 bases and 5 bases, with 17 bases remaining between them.

The V gene is TRBV2, the J gene TRBJ2-3; maybe TRBD1 (5 bases). CDR1 and CDR2 from the germline V gene are SNHLY and FYNNEI. Between the trimmed V and J ends, which lost 6 bases and 2 bases, there was a span of 12 bases. The CDR3 runs 14 residues. For the CDR3, the DNA is TGTGCCAGCAGCACATTTGGGGCCACAGATACGCAGTATTTT. Protein: CASSTFGATDTQYF.

This clone was seen a handful of times. The gene calls are TRBV28 and TRBJ1-2, with TRBD1 identical over 10 bases. This CDR3 has 21 residues. Germline CDR1 MDHEN, CDR2 SYDVKM. Trimming cost V 2 bases and J 4 bases; bases outside gene matches: 22. The CDR3 sequence: CASSLGVIRDRGDPTPYGYTF. CDR3 bases: TGTGCCAGCAGTTTAGGGGTGATTCGGGACAGGGGCGACCCAACCCCCTATGGCTACACCTTC.

The chain employs TRBV28 and TRBJ1-6, with D maybe TRBD1 (5 bases). CDR3 length: 15 amino acids. The germline CDR1 and CDR2 sequences are MDHEN and SYDVKM. Between the trimmed V and J ends, which lost 7 bases and 7 bases, there was a span of 17 bases. The CDR3 nucleotides are TGTGCCAGCACTCATTGGGCAGGGCGGAATTCACCCCTCCACTTT. Protein product: CASTHWAGRNSPLHF.

V and J are TRBV27 and TRBJ1-2; 7 positions agree with TRBD1. This CDR3 contains 14 residues. The V segment lost 4 bases and the J segment 6 bases; nucleotides outside the gene matches: 8. The V gene's germline CDR1 is MNHEY and CDR2 SMNVEV (reference sequence). CDR3 residues: CASSSDYRGDGYTF. CDR3 bases: TGTGCCAGCAGTTCCGATTACAGGGGCGATGGCTACACCTTC.

Details on this clone: Sequence at one end of the junction differs from germline and may be a read error. The chain links TRBV20-1 to TRBJ2-7; 11 bases agree with TRBD1. Germline V gene lookup returns CDR1 DFQATT and CDR2 SNEGSKA (reference sequence). This CDR3 contains 11 residues. The CDR3 DNA sequence: TGCAGTGCTTCCACAGGGACAGGGGGTCGCTTC. Its protein is CSASTGTGGRF.

This chain connects TRBV6-1 to TRBJ2-2, with TRBD1 identical over 7 bases. This CDR3 has 15 amino acids. Trimming removed 7 bases from V and 0 bases from J; junction bases left unmatched: 5. CDR1 and CDR2 from the germline V gene are MNHNS and SASEGT. The CDR3 loop reads CASTATGSNTGELFF. The CDR3, as DNA: TGTGCCAGCACCGCGACAGGGTCGAACACCGGGGAGCTGTTTTTT.

This clone is a singleton in its sample. The chain couples TRBV9 to TRBJ1-2; 8 bases line up with TRBD1. This CDR3 spans 14 amino acids. V dropped 0 bases and J dropped 7; count of bases not matched to a gene: 5. Per the germline V gene, CDR1 is SGDLS and CDR2 is YYNGEE. The CDR3 DNA is TGTGCCAGCAGCGTAGGGGACAGGACCTTTGGCTACACCTTC. Amino acid sequence: CASSVGDRTFGYTF.

The V gene is TRBV5-1, the J gene TRBJ2-7, with TRBD1 matching over 7 bases. The V segment lost 7 bases and the J segment 5 bases; nucleotides outside the gene matches: 9. Germline V gene sequence: CDR1 SGHRS, CDR2 YFSETQ. This CDR3 comprises 13 residues. The CDR3 DNA reads TGCGCCAGCGGAAAGGGGGCGAACCACGAGCAGTACTTC. Translation gives CASGKGANHEQYF.